This T cell receptor (beta chain) was found in a study of vaccination and CD4 T cells after COVID-19. As for the study in general: Overlapping spike pools from SARS-CoV-2 and HCoV-NL63, HCoV-OC43 and HCoV-229E served as culture stimuli. Treatment of control cultures consisted of a CEFX pool, an HIV-1 Nef pool, or no peptide.

Regarding this clonotype: Its antigen is undetermined.

CD4+ T cells that had been cultured provided DNA sequenced with the Oncomine TCR Beta short-read assay. One entry per CDR3 protein results from TCRdb running MiXCR on the PCR reads. The sample gives almost 20,000 distinct CDR3 sequences, around 46% of which show up once; about 4% is in the top ten. Treatment of the sample: roughly 10-day PBMC culture with coronavirus spike peptide pools or control peptides (ViraFEST assay). Germline V gene data show CDR1 as MNHNS and CDR2 as SASEGT. Deletions cut 5 bases from V and 6 bases from J, with 14 bases between. The CDR3 contains 13 residues. Study outcomes and limitations: Post-infection sampling omitted early timepoints and covered relatively few convalescent patients.

V gene TRBV6-1 combines with J gene TRBJ2-7; TRBD1 is a possible D gene (6 bases). This TCR was sampled from a human donor who had recovered from COVID-19. The sample consisted of CD4+ T cells from blood, cultured in vitro, taken before SARS-CoV-2 vaccination. The CDR3 sequence: CASSMTGVGEQYF. DNA of the CDR3: TGTGCCAGCAGTATGACAGGTGTTGGCGAGCAGTACTTC.